The 4 T cell receptor beta chains presented below share a single source sample, sequenced in a study of T cells in Graves' hyperthyroidism and ophthalmopathy. TCR beta CDR3 sequences were amplified from RNA transcripts. With the HTBI primer set, the TCR CDR3 went through a first round of RT-PCR. MiXCR, run by TCRdb on the multiplex PCR reads, gives a single entry per CDR3 protein. The table includes 300,000 or so distinct CDR3 sequences, roughly a fifth detected once. The sample was blood. Receptors were obtained from a woman between 50 and 59 years old with Graves' hyperthyroidism.

This clonotype was recorded at least ten times. The genes are TRBV19 and TRBJ1-1; TRBD1 aligns across 7 bases. Trimming at V came to 6 bases and at J to 0 bases, leaving 7 bases not matched to a gene. The CDR3 contains 15 residues. Germline V gives CDR1 LNHDA, CDR2 SQIVND (reference sequence). The CDR3 sequence: CASRTGVQMNTEAFF. The CDR3 nucleotides are TGTGCCAGTAGAACAGGGGTACAAATGAACACTGAAGCTTTCTTT.

V usage is TRBV7-9 and J usage is TRBJ2-7; 10 bases agree with TRBD1. V dropped 5 bases and J dropped 4; count of bases not matched to a gene: 8. Germline lookup yields CDR1 SEHNR and CDR2 FQNEAQ (reference sequence). The CDR3 is 15 amino acids. CDR3 sequence: CASSPGTGEDYEQYF. As DNA, the CDR3 is TGTGCCAGCAGCCCCGGGACAGGGGAAGATTACGAGCAGTACTTC.

This clonotype was observed a few times. The chain has TRBV29-1 and TRBJ1-3, with 10 bases fitting TRBD1. CDR3 size: 17 residues. In germline, CDR1 is SQVTM, CDR2 ANQGSEA. The V gene end was trimmed by 1 base and the J gene end by 4 bases; junction bases not matched to a gene: 10. The CDR3 sequence: CSVEGGRDRGSGNTIYF. The CDR3 nucleotides read TGCAGCGTTGAAGGAGGCCGGGACAGGGGTTCAGGAAACACCATATATTTT.

In this sample, this clonotype turned up a few times. Here the CDR3 omits its conserved ending phenylalanine or tryptophan, so a read error is the likely source. The rearrangement links TRBV3-1 to TRBJ1-1, with D uncertain. V was clipped by 1 base and J by 7 bases, with 4 bases between them. The CDR3 totals 11 residues. Per germline, CDR1 LGHDT and CDR2 YNNKEL (reference sequence). CDR3 in amino acids: CASSQANEAFL. CDR3 DNA: TGTGCCAGCAGCCAAGCGAATGAAGCTTTCCTT.